The 32 T cell receptor beta chains below all came from one sample that was sequenced in a study of cytomegalovirus exposure and HLA in healthy donors. Amplification used 60 Vbeta primers and 13 Jbeta primers. Clones were sequenced by immunoSEQ multiplex PCR, and TCRdb holds only the in-frame ones, with some missing. The sample has 85,000 to 100,000 clones, about 87% seen once. The sequenced material came from PBMCs. The source is a man aged 18 to 35 in good health and CMV-seronegative.

This chain joins TRBV5-1 and TRBJ1-3, with TRBD1 as a possible D gene (6 bases). V gave up 0 bases and J gave up 3 bases, with 10 bases separating them. This CDR3 spans 15 amino acids. Germline-derived CDR1 and CDR2 are SGHRS and YFSETQ. CDR3 in DNA: TGCGCCAGCAGCTTGGCCGTGACAGGTGGAAACACCATATATTTT. As protein: CASSLAVTGGNTIYF.

The rearrangement joins TRBV10-3 to TRBJ2-3; 8 nucleotides agree with TRBD2. The CDR3 runs to 13 residues. The junction had 2 bases not matched to a gene; V was cut back by 5 bases and J by 4 bases. The V gene's germline CDR1 is ENHRY and CDR2 SYGVKD. The CDR3 loop reads CAISRTSPDTQYF. The CDR3, as DNA: TGTGCCATCAGTCGGACTAGCCCAGATACGCAGTATTTT.

This chain joins TRBV7-2 and TRBJ1-1, with TRBD1 matching over 8 bases. With V trimmed by 7 bases and J by 6 bases, 4 bases remained unmatched. The CDR3 has 12 amino acids. From germline, CDR1 is SGHTA and CDR2 FQGNSA. The DNA for the CDR3 is TGTGCCAGCACCCTGACAGGGGCTGAAGCTTTCTTT. It translates to CASTLTGAEAFF. Combining the CDR3 with reference TRBV7-2 and TRBJ1-1 gives the whole variable domain GAGVSQSPSNKVTEKGKDVELRCDPISGHTALYWYRQSLGQGLEFLIYFQGNSAPDKSGLPSDRFSAERTGGSVSTLTIQRTQQEDSAVYLCASTLTGAEAFFGQGTRLTVV.

The chain has TRBV5-1 and TRBJ2-2, with D possibly TRBD2 on 5 matching bases. Germline V gene lookup returns CDR1 SGHRS and CDR2 YFSETQ. Between the trimmed V and J ends, which lost 5 bases and 6 bases, there was a span of 8 bases. The CDR3 covers 12 residues. CDR3 nucleotides: TGCGCCAGCAGACTAGTCGCCGGGGAGCTGTTTTTT. Protein product: CASRLVAGELFF.

Comment on this clone: This CDR3 is also generated by other DNA sequences in the sample. The chain has TRBV5-1 and TRBJ1-1; a possible D gene is TRBD1 (6 bases). This CDR3 has 13 residues. The germline V and J ends were trimmed by 2 bases and 1 base, with 6 bases remaining between them. From germline, CDR1 is SGHRS and CDR2 YFSETQ. DNA of the CDR3: TGCGCCAGCAGCTTACAGGGGAACACTGAAGCTTTCTTT. The encoded protein is CASSLQGNTEAFF.

This chain joins TRBV28 and TRBJ2-5, with 9 bases fitting TRBD1. Trimming cost V 5 bases and J 1 base; bases outside gene matches: 5. In germline, CDR1 is MDHEN, CDR2 SYDVKM. This CDR3 is 15 amino acids long. The CDR3 reads CASSTQTGGQETQYF. The CDR3 bases are TGTGCCAGCAGTACACAGACAGGGGGCCAAGAGACCCAGTACTTC.

The chain employs TRBV11-2 and TRBJ2-7, with 7 bases matching TRBD2. After removal of 5 bases from V and 4 bases from J, the junction contained 14 bases not matched to a gene. The CDR3 runs to 16 residues. The V gene's germline CDR1 is SGHAT and CDR2 FQNNGV. CDR3 sequence (DNA): TGTGCCAGCAGCCGAATCAGCGGGACTCCTTTTTACGAGCAGTACTTC. This gives the protein CASSRISGTPFYEQYF.

In this sample, this clone turned up once. The chain carries TRBV7-2 and TRBJ2-7, with unresolved D. With 3 bases removed from V and 4 bases from J, the gap between germline ends came to 4 bases. The V gene's germline CDR1 is SGHTA and CDR2 FQGNSA. This CDR3 has 11 residues. The CDR3 DNA reads as TGTGCCAGCAGCTTTGCGTACGAGCAGTACTTC. It translates to CASSFAYEQYF.

This chain uses TRBV13 with TRBJ1-1, with D perhaps TRBD1 (6 bases). Germline values: CDR1 PRHDT, CDR2 FYEKMQ (reference sequence). With 8 bases removed from V and 1 base from J, the gap between germline ends came to 11 bases. The CDR3 length is 13 residues. CDR3 DNA: TGTGCCAGCGGCTCGACAGGGAACACTGAAGCTTTCTTT. Its protein product is CASGSTGNTEAFF. The variable domain in full, with the rest retrieved from reference TRBV13 and TRBJ1-1, is AAGVIQSPRHLIKEKRETATLKCYPIPRHDTVYWYQQGPGQDPQFLISFYEKMQSDKGSIPDRFSAQQFSDYHSELNMSSLELGDSALYFCASGSTGNTEAFFGQGTRLTVV.

The V and J genes are TRBV30 and TRBJ2-7; D possibly corresponds to TRBD1 (6 bases). The length of the CDR3 is 22 residues. V shed 5 bases and J shed 7 bases, with 45 bases lying between them. Germline V gene data show CDR1 as GTSNPN and CDR2 as SVGIG (reference sequence). CDR3 bases: TGTGCCTGGGGCCCCCGACCATTTGACACAATACGGCAGGGGCAGTTTTCGAGAGAGCAGTACTTC. Its protein product is CAWGPRPFDTIRQGQFSREQYF.

The chain employs TRBV28 and TRBJ1-5; 9 bases are a match to TRBD1. The germline V gene has CDR1 MDHEN and CDR2 SYDVKM. Trimming at V came to 5 bases and at J to 3 bases, leaving 11 bases not matched to a gene. The CDR3 is 17 amino acids. The CDR3 sequence: CASSLFGQGTINQPQHF. For the CDR3, the DNA is TGTGCCAGCAGTCTGTTTGGACAGGGGACAATCAATCAGCCCCAGCATTTT. The full variable domain, with the rest looked up from reference TRBV28 and TRBJ1-5, is DVKVTQSSRYLVKRTGEKVFLECVQDMDHENMFWYRQDPGLGLRLIYFSYDVKMKEKGDIPEGYSVSREKKERFSLILESASTNQTSMYLCASSLFGQGTINQPQHFGDGTRLSIL.

The V and J genes are TRBV6-5 and TRBJ1-1; perhaps TRBD1 as D (5 bases). Germline-derived CDR1 and CDR2 are MNHEY and SVGAGI. Trimming removed 6 bases at V and 1 base at J, with 9 bases between. This CDR3 spans 13 amino acids. The DNA of the CDR3 is TGTGCCAGCAGGATGACAGCGAACACTGAAGCTTTCTTT. Translated, it gives CASRMTANTEAFF.

The V and J genes are TRBV15 and TRBJ1-1, with TRBD1 matching 7 bases. Unmatched junction bases numbered 21, after V lost 5 bases and J lost 3 bases. The CDR3 contains 19 residues. Germline V gives CDR1 LNHNV, CDR2 YYDKDF (reference sequence). The CDR3 DNA reads TGTGCCACCAGCTTTTACACAGGGGCTGCGCAGGGTCGGGACACTGAAGCTTTCTTT. Translated, it gives CATSFYTGAAQGRDTEAFF.

The sample holds one count of this clone. The chain combines TRBV19 with TRBJ2-7; TRBD1 matches 7 bases. CDR3 length: 12 residues. Germline CDR1 is LNHDA and CDR2 is SQIVND (reference sequence). Losses at the gene ends were 9 bases for V and 2 bases for J; bases not matched to a gene: 4. CDR3 bases: TGTGCCAGCCGGGACAGCCCCTACGAGCAGTACTTC. It codes for CASRDSPYEQYF.

The chain carries TRBV5-1 and TRBJ2-7, with TRBD2 matching over 8 bases. The CDR3 extends over 15 amino acids. Trimming at V came to 4 bases and at J to 4 bases, leaving 10 bases not matched to a gene. In germline, CDR1 is SGHRS, CDR2 YFSETQ. The CDR3 DNA reads as TGCGCCAGCAGCAATCCACTAGCGGTTGGATACGAGCAGTACTTC. It translates to CASSNPLAVGYEQYF.

Only a few counts were recorded for this clone. The V gene is TRBV6-5, the J gene TRBJ2-1; D unclear. This CDR3 region has 11 residues. Germline lookup yields CDR1 MNHEY and CDR2 SVGAGI. Trimming took 8 bases from V and 7 from J, leaving 9 bases between them. CDR3 residues: CASRRVNEQFF. For the CDR3, the DNA is TGTGCCAGCCGTCGGGTAAATGAGCAGTTCTTC.

The chain combines TRBV7-2 with TRBJ2-3; TRBD1 is a possible D gene (5 bases). Germline V lookup: CDR1 SGHTA, CDR2 FQGNSA. The CDR3 is 12 amino acids. V was pared by 10 bases and J by 3 bases, with 11 bases between. The CDR3 coding sequence is TGTGCCATAAGACAGAGTACAGATACGCAGTATTTT. Amino acid sequence: CAIRQSTDTQYF. Filled out from reference TRBV7-2 and TRBJ2-3, the complete variable domain reads GAGVSQSPSNKVTEKGKDVELRCDPISGHTALYWYRQSLGQGLEFLIYFQGNSAPDKSGLPSDRFSAERTGGSVSTLTIQRTQQEDSAVYLCAIRQSTDTQYFGPGTRLTVL.

The CDR3 loop is CATEDRGLTEAFF. CDR3 sequence (DNA): TGTGCCACGGAAGACAGGGGGCTTACTGAAGCTTTCTTT. The rearrangement joins TRBV19 to TRBJ1-1; the match to TRBD1 covers 10 bases. This CDR3 spans 13 amino acids. Looked up from germline, CDR1 is LNHDA and CDR2 is SQIVND (reference sequence). The V and J ends lost 10 bases and 5 bases, in that order; junction bases with no gene match: 7.

The V gene is TRBV29-1, the J gene TRBJ2-1; a weak D match, TRBD2 (6 bases). Germline V gives CDR1 SQVTM, CDR2 ANQGSEA. Trimming removed 3 bases from V and 5 bases from J, with 11 bases in between. There are 13 residues in the CDR3. CDR3 sequence (DNA): TGCAGCGTTGAGGAGGGTCTTCACAATGAGCAGTTCTTC. Its translation: CSVEEGLHNEQFF.

The chain uses TRBV5-4 and TRBJ2-7, with 9 bases fitting TRBD2. V trimming: 6 bases; J trimming: 3 bases; junction bases outside the gene matches: 7. The CDR3 has 14 residues. Germline V gene data show CDR1 as SGHNT and CDR2 as YYREEE (reference sequence). The CDR3 coding sequence is TGTGCCAGCACTGAGACTAGCGGAAACTACGAGCAGTACTTC. The encoded protein is CASTETSGNYEQYF.

This clone showed up just a few times. The chain employs TRBV7-9 and TRBJ2-7; 7 bases align to TRBD1. The CDR3 covers 17 residues. After removal of 0 bases from V and 3 bases from J, the junction contained 11 bases not matched to a gene. From germline, CDR1 is SEHNR and CDR2 FQNEAQ (reference sequence). CDR3 residues: CASSLAGDSRSFYEQYF. As DNA, the CDR3 is TGTGCCAGCAGCTTAGCGGGGGACAGTCGGTCCTTCTACGAGCAGTACTTC.

The gene calls are TRBV11-2 and TRBJ2-2, with 9 bases fitting TRBD2. The V gene's germline CDR1 is SGHAT and CDR2 FQNNGV. The V gene end was trimmed by 8 bases and the J gene end by 1 base; junction bases not matched to a gene: 5. This CDR3 spans 15 amino acids. CDR3 amino acids: CASYPLAGNTGELFF. The DNA for the CDR3 is TGTGCCAGCTACCCACTAGCGGGGAACACCGGGGAGCTGTTTTTT. Using reference TRBV11-2 and TRBJ2-2 for the parts outside the CDR3, the full variable domain is EAGVAQSPRYKIIEKRQSVAFWCNPISGHATLYWYQQILGQGPKLLIQFQNNGVVDDSQLPKDRFSAERLKGVDSTLKIQPAKLEDSAVYLCASYPLAGNTGELFFGEGSRLTVL.

The chain recombines TRBV27 with TRBJ2-5; D possibly corresponds to TRBD1 (5 bases). CDR1 MNHEY and CDR2 SMNVEV come from the germline V gene (reference sequence). The V and J ends lost 2 bases and 2 bases respectively, with 12 bases between them. The CDR3 is 15 amino acids. The CDR3 loop is CASSLQGLWQETQYF. CDR3 coding DNA: TGTGCCAGCAGTTTACAGGGTTTATGGCAAGAGACCCAGTACTTC.

The chain is built from TRBV4-3 and TRBJ2-7; TRBD1 agrees at 11 bases. V was clipped by 3 bases and J by 9 bases; unmatched bases: 4. Germline V gene sequence: CDR1 LGHNA, CDR2 YSLEER. This CDR3 region has 13 residues. CDR3 nucleotides: TGCGCCAGCAGCCAGGGGACAGGGGGGGGGCAGTACTTC. Translating gives CASSQGTGGGQYF.

J is TRBJ2-3 and V is TRBV30; TRBD2 aligns across 11 bases. This CDR3 is built from 17 residues. V was clipped by 0 bases and J by 6 bases; unmatched bases: 11. Germline V gene sequence: CDR1 GTSNPN, CDR2 SVGIG (reference sequence). The CDR3 nucleotides are TGTGCCTGGAGTGTGGCCCCCACTAGCGGGAGCTTCGATACGCAGTATTTT. It yields the protein CAWSVAPTSGSFDTQYF.

The CDR3 region has the DNA TGTGCCAGCAGTATACAGGACAGGGGGTCTGAAGCTTTCTTT. Translation gives CASSIQDRGSEAFF. This chain connects TRBV27 to TRBJ1-1; 10 positions agree with TRBD1. There are 14 residues in the CDR3. Germline loops: CDR1 MNHEY, CDR2 SMNVEV (reference sequence). Trimming removed 5 bases from V and 6 bases from J; junction bases left unmatched: 6.

The chain uses TRBV6-1 and TRBJ2-7; a possible D gene is TRBD1 (5 bases). CDR3 length: 12 amino acids. V lost 2 bases, J lost 6 bases, and 8 bases lay in between. The germline V gene encodes CDR1 MNHNS and CDR2 SASEGT. CDR3 bases: TGTGCCAGCAGTGAACAGGGTAGCGAGCAGTACTTC. The encoded protein is CASSEQGSEQYF.

The V call is TRBV19, the J call TRBJ2-3; 8 bases line up with TRBD2. CDR1 is LNHDA and CDR2 is SQIVND in the germline V gene (reference sequence). V shed 1 base and J 6 bases; nucleotides not matched to a gene: 3. CDR3 length: 14 amino acids. CDR3 protein: CASSIGLATDTQYF. The DNA for the CDR3 is TGTGCCAGTAGTATAGGACTAGCGACCGATACGCAGTATTTT.

The chain is built from TRBV19 and TRBJ2-3; the D gene is possibly TRBD2 (6 bases). CDR3 length: 14 amino acids. CDR1 and CDR2 from the germline V gene are LNHDA and SQIVND (reference sequence). V shed 5 bases and J shed 6 bases, with 15 bases lying between them. DNA for the CDR3: TGTGCCAGTAGTCGGCTAGCGCTATTGGATACGCAGTATTTT. The encoded protein is CASSRLALLDTQYF.

V is TRBV5-1 and J is TRBJ2-2; D gene uncertain. The V gene's germline CDR1 is SGHRS and CDR2 YFSETQ. Trimming removed 0 bases from V and 4 bases from J, with 4 bases in between. This CDR3 has 13 amino acids. The CDR3 coding sequence is TGCGCCAGCAGCTTGGTGAGCACCGGGGAGCTGTTTTTT. Amino acids: CASSLVSTGELFF.

The sample holds one count of this clone. The V and J genes are TRBV5-8 and TRBJ1-2, with D unresolved. The length of the CDR3 is 14 residues. The ends were cut back, 0 bases at V and 0 bases at J, with 6 bases in the middle. In germline, CDR1 is SGHTS, CDR2 YDEGEE. The CDR3 region is CASSLAVPNYGYTF. The CDR3 region has the DNA TGTGCCAGCAGCTTGGCAGTGCCTAACTATGGCTACACCTTC.

This chain uses TRBV28 with TRBJ2-3, with TRBD1 identical over 7 bases. After removal of 7 bases from V and 4 bases from J, the junction contained 5 bases not matched to a gene. CDR1 is MDHEN, CDR2 SYDVKM, per germline. The CDR3 is made up of 13 amino acids. The CDR3 nucleotides read TGTGCCAGCACCGCCGACAGGGCAGATACGCAGTATTTT. As protein: CASTADRADTQYF.